The 6 T cell receptor beta chains given below trace back to one sample, sequenced in a study of molecular identifiers for immune sequencing clone quantification. TCRdb called the PCR reads again in MiXCR, with one record for every CDR3 protein. The sample includes about 510,000 distinct CDR3 sequences, approximately 25% of them seen just once. The material sequenced was naive CD8+ T cells from blood, with Jurkat cell RNA spiked in. Described subset: FACS-sorted CD8+CD4-CCR7+CD45RA+ naive T cells. The receptors stem from a human donor in good health. Some libraries in this study had Jurkat cell RNA spiked in.

This clonotype was counted at least ten times. The chain couples TRBV9 to TRBJ2-3; D perhaps matches TRBD2 (6 bases). The CDR3 has 17 amino acids. With 3 bases removed from V and 0 bases from J, the gap between germline ends came to 17 bases. In germline, CDR1 is SGDLS, CDR2 YYNGEE. In DNA, the CDR3 is TGTGCCAGCAGCGCCGAGGGACTTCGCATTAGCACAGATACGCAGTATTTT. It yields the protein CASSAEGLRISTDTQYF.

A note on this clonotype: Relative to the germline gene, one junction end is altered; a read error may explain this. CDR3 nucleotides: TGTGCCAGCAGCTCCGGGACACCCGTCAGCTCCTACGAGCTGTACTTC. Translated: CASSSGTPVSSYELYF. This chain links TRBV7-4 with TRBJ2-7; possible D gene TRBD1, 6 bases. Germline V CDR1 and CDR2: SGHVT, SQSDAQ. CDR3 length equals 16 residues.

As regards this clonotype: The germline gene is not matched at one end of the junction; a read error may be the cause. The chain combines TRBV19 with TRBJ2-7; D might be TRBD2 (5 bases). Germline V CDR1 and CDR2: LNHDA, SQIVND (reference sequence). The CDR3 is 11 amino acids. The CDR3 nucleotides read TGTGCCAGCCAGTACGGGGTCGAGCAGTGCTTC. Translating it yields CASQYGVEQCF.

CDR3 sequence (DNA): TGCAGTGCTTATGCTCTAGCGGGAGTCTACAATGAGCAGTTCTTC. Translating gives CSAYALAGVYNEQFF. The chain joins TRBV20-1 to TRBJ2-1; 10 bases agree with TRBD2. The CDR3 has 15 residues. In germline, CDR1 is DFQATT, CDR2 SNEGSKA (reference sequence). With V trimmed by 5 bases and J by 3 bases, 7 bases remained unmatched.

About this clonotype itself: A much larger clone differs from this one at a single base, so this may be a read error. The V call is TRBV7-2, the J call TRBJ2-4, with D maybe TRBD2 (6 bases). This CDR3 region has 21 residues. Per the germline V gene, CDR1 is SGHTA and CDR2 is FQGNSA. The CDR3 DNA reads as TGTGTCAGCAGCTCAAGCGGGTTAGGTCCAGAACTTTTATCAGCCAAAAACATTCAGTACTTC. It is translated as CVSSSSGLGPELLSAKNIQYF.

Note on this clonotype: An end of the junction does not agree with germline; a read error may underlie this. V is TRBV24-1 and J is TRBJ2-3; 9 nucleotides align to TRBD2. The CDR3 consists of 15 residues. Per germline, CDR1 KGHDR and CDR2 SFDVKD. This CDR3 reads CVTSEGSGSAVTQYF. The CDR3 nucleotides are TGTGTCACCAGTGAAGGTAGCGGGAGTGCAGTTACGCAGTATTTT.